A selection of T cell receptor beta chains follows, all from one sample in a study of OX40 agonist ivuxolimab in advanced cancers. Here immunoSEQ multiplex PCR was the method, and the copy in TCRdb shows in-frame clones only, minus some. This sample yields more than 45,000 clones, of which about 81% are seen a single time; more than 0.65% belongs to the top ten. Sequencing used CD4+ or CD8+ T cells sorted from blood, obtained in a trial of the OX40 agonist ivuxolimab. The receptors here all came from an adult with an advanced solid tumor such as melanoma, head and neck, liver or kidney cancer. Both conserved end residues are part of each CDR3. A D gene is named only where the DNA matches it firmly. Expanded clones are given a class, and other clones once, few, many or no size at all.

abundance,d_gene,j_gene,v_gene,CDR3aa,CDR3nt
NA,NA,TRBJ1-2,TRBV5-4,CASSLAVRGFHGYTF,TGTGCCAGCAGCTTGGCCGTCAGGGGATTTCATGGCTACACCTTC
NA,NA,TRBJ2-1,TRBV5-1,CASSLAELSSYNEQFF,TGCGCCAGCAGCTTGGCGGAATTAAGCTCCTACAATGAGCAGTTCTTC
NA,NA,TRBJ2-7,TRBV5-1,CASSLGSGTEYEQYF,TGCGCCAGCAGCTTGGGGTCAGGCACCGAATACGAGCAGTACTTC
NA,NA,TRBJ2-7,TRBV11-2,CASWAAGAEQYF,TGTGCCAGCTGGGCCGCGGGGGCCGAGCAGTACTTC
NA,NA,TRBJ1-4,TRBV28,CASRPTGNNEKLFF,TGTGCCAGCAGGCCTACAGGGAACAATGAAAAACTGTTTTTT
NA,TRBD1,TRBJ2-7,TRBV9,CASSEGPGQGAKQYF,TGTGCCAGCAGCGAGGGCCCTGGACAGGGGGCGAAGCAGTACTTC
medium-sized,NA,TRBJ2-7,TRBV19,CASSINGRGGEQYF,TGTGCCAGTAGTATTAATGGCAGGGGTGGCGAGCAGTACTTC
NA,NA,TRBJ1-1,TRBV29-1,CSAATDTEAFF,TGCAGCGCCGCAACGGACACTGAAGCTTTCTTT
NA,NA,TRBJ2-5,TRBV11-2,CASSRDSRPETQYF,TGTGCCAGCAGCCGGGACTCCCGCCCCGAGACCCAGTACTTC
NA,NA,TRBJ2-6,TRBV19,CASSILKSGANVLTF,TGTGCCAGTAGTATCCTAAAATCTGGGGCCAACGTCCTGACTTTC
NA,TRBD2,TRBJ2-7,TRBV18,CASSYSGLASSEQYF,TGTGCCAGCTCATACTCGGGACTAGCGTCTTCCGAGCAGTACTTC
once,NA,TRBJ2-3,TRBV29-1,CSVEITSTDTQYF,TGCAGCGTTGAAATAACTTCCACAGATACGCAGTATTTT
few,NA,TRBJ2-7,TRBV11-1,CASSSASADYEQYF,TGTGCCAGCAGTTCGGCTAGCGCGGATTACGAGCAGTACTTC
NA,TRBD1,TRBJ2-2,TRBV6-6,CASSLTGSGELFF,TGTGCCAGCAGCTTGACAGGGTCCGGGGAGCTGTTTTTT
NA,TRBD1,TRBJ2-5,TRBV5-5,CASSHPGQGAGETQYF,TGTGCCAGCAGTCACCCTGGACAGGGGGCTGGAGAGACCCAGTACTTC
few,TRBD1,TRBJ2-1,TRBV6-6,CASRRDRGEHNEQFF,TGTGCCAGCAGAAGGGACAGGGGGGAACACAATGAGCAGTTCTTC
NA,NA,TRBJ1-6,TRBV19,CASREERAGSPLHF,TGTGCCAGTAGAGAAGAGCGGGCAGGGTCACCCCTCCACTTT
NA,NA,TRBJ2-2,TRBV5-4,CASSRPGPPGKELFF,TGTGCCAGCAGCCGCCCAGGGCCCCCCGGCAAGGAGCTGTTTTTT
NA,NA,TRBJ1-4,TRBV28,CASRPTLSGRLFF,TGTGCCAGCAGACCTACATTGTCAGGGAGACTGTTTTTT
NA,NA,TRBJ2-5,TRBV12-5,CASGFDSKETQYF,TGTGCTAGTGGTTTTGACAGTAAAGAGACCCAGTACTTC
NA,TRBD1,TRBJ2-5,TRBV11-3,CASSLRQGEETQYF,TGTGCCAGCAGCTTGAGACAGGGAGAAGAGACCCAGTACTTC
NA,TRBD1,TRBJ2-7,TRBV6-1,CASSELPGQGSYSSYEQYF,TGTGCCAGCAGTGAGCTTCCGGGACAGGGGTCCTATAGCTCCTACGAGCAGTACTTC
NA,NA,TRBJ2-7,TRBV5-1,CASALGGNEQYF,TGCGCCAGCGCCTTGGGCGGGAACGAGCAGTACTTC
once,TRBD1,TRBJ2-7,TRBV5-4,CASSFTGEGEQYF,TGTGCCAGCAGCTTCACAGGGGAAGGCGAGCAGTACTTC
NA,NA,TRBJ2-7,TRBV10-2,CASSAGLSYEQYF,TGCGCCAGCAGTGCAGGCCTCTCCTACGAGCAGTACTTC
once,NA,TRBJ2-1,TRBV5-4,CASSFEPASNEQFF,TGTGCCAGCAGCTTTGAGCCGGCTAGCAATGAGCAGTTCTTC
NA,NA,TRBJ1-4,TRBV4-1,CASSQGGINEKLFF,TGCGCCAGCAGCCAAGGAGGGATCAATGAAAAACTGTTTTTT
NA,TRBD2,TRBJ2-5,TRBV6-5,CASSYSASGWSETQYF,TGTGCCAGCAGTTACTCGGCTAGCGGGTGGTCAGAGACCCAGTACTTC
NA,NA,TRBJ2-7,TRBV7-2,CASTEAQIYEQYF,TGTGCCAGCACCGAGGCCCAGATCTACGAGCAGTACTTC
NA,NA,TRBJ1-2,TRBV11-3,CASSEDQKIGSYGYTF,TGTGCCAGCAGTGAAGACCAGAAAATAGGGAGCTATGGCTACACCTTC
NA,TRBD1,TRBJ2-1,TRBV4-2,CASSQVRDRANEQFF,TGTGCCAGCAGCCAAGTGAGGGACAGGGCCAATGAGCAGTTCTTC
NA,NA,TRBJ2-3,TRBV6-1,CASSDKAYTDTQYF,TGTGCCAGCAGTGATAAGGCTTACACAGATACGCAGTATTTT
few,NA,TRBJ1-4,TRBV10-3,CAISDGALGEKLFF,TGTGCCATCAGTGATGGGGCTTTGGGTGAAAAACTGTTTTTT
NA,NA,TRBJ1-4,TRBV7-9,CASSLESTNEKLFF,TGTGCCAGCAGCTTAGAGTCAACTAATGAAAAACTGTTTTTT
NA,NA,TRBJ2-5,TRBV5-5,CASSQTGRVPLETQYF,TGTGCCAGCAGCCAAACAGGGAGGGTTCCCTTAGAGACCCAGTACTTC
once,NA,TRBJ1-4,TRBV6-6,CASNRQTNEKLFF,TGTGCCAGCAATAGACAGACTAATGAAAAACTGTTTTTT
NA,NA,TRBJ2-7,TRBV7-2,CASSRSSYEQYF,TGTGCCAGCAGCCGGAGCTCCTACGAGCAGTACTTC
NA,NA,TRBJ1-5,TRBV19,CASSIESGVSQPQHF,TGTGCCAGTAGTATAGAATCCGGGGTAAGTCAGCCCCAGCATTTT
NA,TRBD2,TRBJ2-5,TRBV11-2,CASSLFASGSQETQYF,TGTGCCAGCAGCTTATTTGCTAGCGGGAGCCAAGAGACCCAGTACTTC
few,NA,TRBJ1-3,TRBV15,CATSREANSGNTIYF,TGTGCCACCAGCAGAGAGGCAAACTCTGGAAACACCATATATTTT
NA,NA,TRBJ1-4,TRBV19,CASSIQGGSTNEKLFF,TGTGCCAGTAGTATCCAGGGAGGGAGCACTAATGAAAAACTGTTTTTT
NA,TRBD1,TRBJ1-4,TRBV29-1,CSVGGQGEKLFF,TGCAGCGTTGGTGGACAGGGTGAGAAACTGTTTTTT
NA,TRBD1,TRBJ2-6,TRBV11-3,CASSIQGACGANVLTF,TGTGCCAGCAGCATACAGGGGGCGTGTGGGGCCAACGTCCTGACTTTC
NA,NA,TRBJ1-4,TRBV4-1,CASSQDRVGATTTNEKLFF,TGCGCCAGCAGCCAAGATCGGGTAGGGGCCACTACAACTAATGAAAAACTGTTTTTT
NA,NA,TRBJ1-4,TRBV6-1,CASSEMGGVTNEKLFF,TGTGCCAGCAGTGAAATGGGGGGTGTAACTAATGAAAAACTGTTTTTT
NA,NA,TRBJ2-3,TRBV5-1,CASSFTFTDTQYF,TGCGCCAGCAGCTTTACTTTTACAGATACGCAGTATTTT
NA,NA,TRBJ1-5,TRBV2,CASSVWTPGSNQPQHF,TGTGCCAGCAGTGTCTGGACACCCGGTAGCAATCAGCCCCAGCATTTT
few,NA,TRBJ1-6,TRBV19,CASSRDNFNSPLHF,TGTGCCAGCAGCCGGGACAACTTTAATTCACCCCTCCACTTT